This entry describes one TCR beta chain. Antigen specificity is unknown. V was shortened by 0 bases and J by 4 bases, with 11 bases between the two germline ends. CDR1 is MNHNS, CDR2 SASEGT, per germline. The CDR3 length is 15 residues. In the PCR, 60 Vbeta and 13 Jbeta primers were used. Generated by immunoSEQ multiplex PCR, the TCRdb table keeps only in-frame clones and is missing some. The sample holds fewer than 150,000 clones, around 80% seen once. The data stem from a study of cytomegalovirus exposure and HLA in healthy donors. Study findings and constraints: Certain indistinguishable V segments, among them TRBV6-2 and TRBV6-3, were excluded. Reported findings show TCR beta sequences accurately forecast HLA-A and HLA-B alleles in most subjects. As a later analysis revealed, most CMV-associated TCR beta chains appeared HLA-restricted. Association of a missense DCLRE1C variant with TCR beta V- and J-gene trimming was reported in a later analysis.

The TCR originated in a male donor in good health and CMV-seronegative. This chain joins TRBV6-1 and TRBJ2-3; maybe TRBD2 (7 bases). Sequencing was performed on PBMCs. CDR3 sequence (DNA): TGTGCCAGCAGTGAAGCGGGGGGGCGTGCAGATACGCAGTATTTT. Protein product: CASSEAGGRADTQYF.